This passage covers 25 T cell receptor beta chains from one sample sequenced in a study of cytomegalovirus exposure and HLA in healthy donors. 60 Vbeta and 13 Jbeta primers were used in PCR. Clones were read by immunoSEQ multiplex PCR, and TCRdb kept only the in-frame ones, dropping some. The sample yields some 130,000 clones, roughly 70% seen once. Material for sequencing was PBMCs. These receptors were collected from a man aged 25 to 40 in good health and CMV-seronegative.

V is TRBV30 and J is TRBJ2-7, with TRBD2 identical over 9 bases. This CDR3 region has 11 residues. From germline, CDR1 is GTSNPN and CDR2 SVGIG (reference sequence). The CDR3 reads CSGASGIEQYF. CDR3 nucleotides: TGTAGTGGGGCTAGCGGGATCGAGCAGTACTTC.

In its sample, this clone was seen a few times. An end of the junction differs from the germline gene, which may be a read error. The rearrangement joins TRBV30 to TRBJ2-6, with TRBD1 identical over 7 bases. The CDR3 consists of 16 residues. CDR1 is GTSNPN, CDR2 SVGIG, per germline (reference sequence). The CDR3 region is CACPGSRAKGANGLTF. The CDR3 DNA sequence: TGTGCCTGTCCCGGGTCCCGGGCGAAGGGGGCCAACGGCCTGACTTTC.

V and J are TRBV4-3 and TRBJ2-7; possible D gene TRBD2, 6 bases. In germline, CDR1 is LGHNA, CDR2 YSLEER. Trimming cost V 0 bases and J 2 bases, with 17 bases left between them. The CDR3 loop spans 17 amino acids. The CDR3 loop is CASSQDPGGLPPYEQYF. In DNA form, the CDR3 reads TGCGCCAGCAGCCAAGATCCCGGGGGTCTCCCCCCCTACGAGCAGTACTTC.

Here the CDR3 reads CASSLTRGPTDTQYF. The CDR3 DNA reads as TGTGCCAGCAGTCTGACCAGGGGGCCGACAGATACGCAGTATTTT. The V gene is TRBV28, the J gene TRBJ2-3, with 8 bases lining up with TRBD1. V lost 5 bases, J lost 3 bases, and 7 bases stayed unmatched. The CDR3 has 15 amino acids. CDR1 is MDHEN, CDR2 SYDVKM, per germline.

This clone showed up just a few times. V and J are TRBV5-1 and TRBJ2-2; 10 nucleotides align to TRBD2. CDR3 length equals 17 residues. V trimming: 2 bases; J trimming: 0 bases; junction bases outside the gene matches: 4. CDR1 is SGHRS and CDR2 is YFSETQ in the germline V gene. CDR3 bases: TGCGCCAGCAGCTTAATAGCGGGGGGAACGAACACCGGGGAGCTGTTTTTT. Encoded protein: CASSLIAGGTNTGELFF.

The V call is TRBV6-6, the J call TRBJ1-5; maybe TRBD1 (6 bases). In germline, CDR1 is MNHNY, CDR2 SVGAGI (reference sequence). This CDR3 comprises 12 residues. Trimming removed 10 bases from V and 4 bases from J, with 11 bases in between. DNA of the CDR3: TGTGCCACCCGGGACATAAATCAGCCCCAGCATTTT. Amino acid sequence: CATRDINQPQHF.

The chain links TRBV5-1 to TRBJ1-1; TRBD1 agrees at 7 bases. The CDR3 extends over 13 amino acids. Germline lookup yields CDR1 SGHRS and CDR2 YFSETQ. With V trimmed by 1 base and J by 4 bases, 1 base remained unmatched. CDR3 protein: CASSLPGGTEAFF. The CDR3 DNA reads TGCGCCAGCAGCTTGCCAGGGGGCACTGAAGCTTTCTTT.

This clone was detected once. The genes are TRBV9 and TRBJ2-5; 9 nucleotides line up with TRBD2. This CDR3 spans 14 amino acids. V lost 2 bases, J lost 4 bases, and 3 bases stayed unmatched. Germline loops: CDR1 SGDLS, CDR2 YYNGEE. The CDR3 reads CASSVAGGAETQYF. Here the CDR3 DNA reads TGTGCCAGCAGCGTCGCGGGAGGGGCAGAGACCCAGTACTTC. Full variable domain (rest looked up from reference TRBV9 and TRBJ2-5): DSGVTQTPKHLITATGQRVTLRCSPRSGDLSVYWYQQSLDQGLQFLIQYYNGEERAKGNILERFSAQQFPDLHSELNLSSLELGDSALYFCASSVAGGAETQYFGPGTRLLVL.

The chain uses TRBV27 and TRBJ2-1, with 9 positions matching TRBD2. CDR3 size: 16 residues. V was pared by 5 bases and J by 7 bases, with 12 bases of the junction left unmatched. CDR1 MNHEY and CDR2 SMNVEV come from the germline V gene (reference sequence). CDR3: CASSTDFAGGQNEQFF. In DNA form, the CDR3 reads TGTGCCAGCAGTACCGACTTCGCGGGAGGGCAGAATGAGCAGTTCTTC.

Remarks on this clone: As the CDR3 is not closed by the conserved phenylalanine or tryptophan, this likely results from a read error. The DNA is left out, because the CDR3 cannot be placed on it with certainty; the CDR3 is given as TCRdb lists it. The chain employs TRBV28 and TRBJ1-6; the D call of TRBD1 is as the table states it, not checked on the DNA. Germline V gives CDR1 MDHEN, CDR2 SYDVKM. 13 amino acids form the CDR3, both terminal residues included. CDR3: CASSRSGADRGHP.

This chain connects TRBV18 to TRBJ2-3, with 8 bases aligning to TRBD2. From germline, CDR1 is KGHSH and CDR2 LQKENI. Trimming removed 3 bases from V and 1 base from J; junction bases left unmatched: 3. The CDR3 length is 15 residues. The CDR3 protein is CASSPVLAGTDTQYF. The CDR3 nucleotides are TGTGCCAGCTCACCGGTACTAGCGGGCACAGATACGCAGTATTTT.

There are a few counts of this clone. The chain combines TRBV5-4 with TRBJ1-1; 7 bases are a match to TRBD1. The V and J ends lost 2 bases and 3 bases, in that order; junction bases with no gene match: 7. CDR3 length: 15 residues. CDR1 is SGHNT, CDR2 YYREEE, per germline (reference sequence). The chain's CDR3 is CASSFLTGLDTEAFF. CDR3 coding DNA: TGTGCCAGCAGCTTCCTGACAGGGTTGGACACTGAAGCTTTCTTT.

This clone was picked up one time. The J gene is TRBJ2-1, the V gene TRBV19; 10 bases align to TRBD1. V dropped 6 bases and J dropped 7; count of bases not matched to a gene: 3. CDR1 and CDR2 from the germline V gene are LNHDA and SQIVND (reference sequence). This CDR3 region has 13 residues. The CDR3 loop reads CASRRQGANEQFF. The CDR3 DNA sequence: TGTGCCAGTAGACGACAGGGGGCTAATGAGCAGTTCTTC.

The rearrangement joins TRBV4-1 to TRBJ1-1, with 7 bases aligning to TRBD1. The CDR3 totals 13 residues. In germline, CDR1 is MGHRA, CDR2 YSYEKL. Trimming cost V 8 bases and J 1 base; bases outside gene matches: 4. The DNA for the CDR3 is TGCGCCAGCCAGGGGGAGCGGAACACTGAAGCTTTCTTT. It is translated as CASQGERNTEAFF.

This clone was seen a handful of times. The V and J genes are TRBV5-8 and TRBJ2-1, with D possibly TRBD2 on 5 matching bases. The V gene lost 1 base and the J gene lost 7 bases, with 12 bases spanning the gap. The CDR3 has 14 amino acids. The V gene's germline CDR1 is SGHTS and CDR2 YDEGEE. CDR3 bases: TGTGCCAGCAGCTTGTTGGACTCCCCGAATGAGCAGTTCTTC. The encoded protein is CASSLLDSPNEQFF. The full variable domain, in which reference TRBV5-8 and TRBJ2-1 provide the parts outside the CDR3, is EAGVTQSPTHLIKTRGQQATLRCSPISGHTSVYWYQQALGLGLQFLLWYDEGEERNRGNFPPRFSGRQFPNYSSELNVNALELEDSALYLCASSLLDSPNEQFFGPGTRLTVL.

The chain recombines TRBV6-5 with TRBJ1-5, with a tentative D call TRBD1 (6 bases). The CDR3 length is 15 residues. Germline V gives CDR1 MNHEY, CDR2 SVGAGI. Trimming left V 5 bases short and J 5 bases short, with 16 bases between. CDR3 DNA sequence: TGTGCCAGCAGTCGCCTCGGACAGCTAGATCAGCCCCAGCATTTT. It codes for CASSRLGQLDQPQHF.

This clone was counted once. The chain is built from TRBV9 and TRBJ2-7; TRBD1 matches at 8 bases. V was pared by 4 bases and J by 2 bases, with 5 bases of the junction left unmatched. CDR1 is SGDLS and CDR2 is YYNGEE in the germline V gene. The CDR3 has 14 residues. CDR3 residues: CASSPQGGPYEQYF. The CDR3 region has the DNA TGTGCCAGCAGCCCACAGGGGGGTCCCTACGAGCAGTACTTC.

The chain combines TRBV4-1 with TRBJ1-1; no reliable D call. From germline, CDR1 is MGHRA and CDR2 YSYEKL. The ends were cut back, 1 base at V and 0 bases at J, with 9 bases in the middle. The CDR3 extends over 15 amino acids. CDR3 sequence: CASSQAWTVNTEAFF. The DNA for the CDR3 is TGCGCCAGCAGCCAAGCCTGGACTGTGAACACTGAAGCTTTCTTT.

Note on this clone: Germline and junction disagree at one end, which may indicate a read error. In the same sample, other DNA sequences code for this CDR3. V and J are TRBV5-4 and TRBJ1-1; possibly TRBD1 for D (5 bases). Germline CDR1 SGHNT, CDR2 YYREEE (reference sequence). The CDR3 runs 14 residues. CDR3 sequence: CASSLNVDGQDGTF. The CDR3 DNA is TGTGCCAGCAGCTTGAACGTAGACGGACAAGATGGTACCTTT.

The chain employs TRBV28 and TRBJ1-1, with a weak D call TRBD1 (5 bases). Per the germline V gene, CDR1 is MDHEN and CDR2 is SYDVKM. This CDR3 comprises 13 residues. Trimming removed 5 bases at V and 6 bases at J, with 13 bases between. CDR3: CASSPNTGSEAFF. CDR3 nucleotides: TGTGCCAGCAGTCCCAATACAGGTTCTGAAGCTTTCTTT.

The CDR3 sequence is CASSHWTGGTNTGELFF. The DNA for the CDR3 is TGTGCCAGCAGCCACTGGACAGGGGGTACGAACACCGGGGAGCTGTTTTTT. The rearrangement joins TRBV7-9 to TRBJ2-2; TRBD1 matches 10 bases. The V gene end was trimmed by 5 bases and the J gene end by 0 bases; junction bases not matched to a gene: 6. The length of the CDR3 is 17 residues. Per the germline V gene, CDR1 is SEHNR and CDR2 is FQNEAQ (reference sequence). Variable domain in full (rest from reference TRBV7-9 and TRBJ2-2): DTGVSQNPRHKITKRGQNVTFRCDPISEHNRLYWYRQTLGQGPEFLTYFQNEAQLEKSRLLSDRFSAERPKGSFSTLEIQRTEQGDSAMYLCASSHWTGGTNTGELFFGEGSRLTVL.

This chain joins TRBV4-1 and TRBJ2-5; D gene unclear. Trimming stripped 3 bases from V and 4 bases from J, with 12 bases between. The CDR3 is 14 amino acids. In germline, CDR1 is MGHRA, CDR2 YSYEKL. The CDR3 nucleotides read TGCGCCAGCAGCCACGGTCCCCCAGGAGAGACCCAGTACTTC. It specifies CASSHGPPGETQYF.

This chain links TRBV27 with TRBJ2-2; TRBD1 matches 8 bases. This CDR3 comprises 17 residues. The germline V gene encodes CDR1 MNHEY and CDR2 SMNVEV (reference sequence). V shed 5 bases and J 5 bases; nucleotides not matched to a gene: 13. CDR3 in amino acids: CASSHPQTGVETGELFF. Written as DNA, the CDR3 is TGTGCCAGCAGTCACCCACAGACAGGGGTGGAAACCGGGGAGCTGTTTTTT.

The chain recombines TRBV5-1 with TRBJ2-2, with D possibly matching TRBD2 (6 bases). CDR1 SGHRS and CDR2 YFSETQ come from the germline V gene. This CDR3 contains 15 residues. V lost 3 bases, J lost 4 bases, and 13 bases lay in between. In nucleotides, the CDR3 is TGCGCCAGCAGCTCATGGGGGGAATCCACCGGGGAGCTGTTTTTT. This gives the protein CASSSWGESTGELFF.

The V call is TRBV6-1, the J call TRBJ2-1, with D tentatively TRBD1 (6 bases). The germline CDR1 and CDR2 sequences are MNHNS and SASEGT. The V end was cut by 5 bases, the J end by 0 bases, with 11 bases between. The CDR3 runs to 15 residues. The CDR3 DNA sequence: TGTGCCAGCAGTAAATCAGGGGTCTCCTACAATGAGCAGTTCTTC. Its protein product is CASSKSGVSYNEQFF.